This T cell receptor beta chain was obtained from a study of T cells in Graves' hyperthyroidism and ophthalmopathy. CDR1 and CDR2 (germline): SGHKS, YYEKEE (reference sequence). Trimming at V came to 0 bases and at J to 4 bases, leaving 6 bases not matched to a gene. The CDR3 contains 15 residues. From RNA transcripts, TCR beta CDR3 regions were amplified. RT-PCR in the first round (using the HTBI primer set) targeted the TCR CDR3. TCRdb redid the calling of the multiplex PCR reads with MiXCR, one entry per CDR3 protein. Of hundreds of thousands of distinct CDR3 sequences listed, more than 12% are singletons.

This clonotype originated in a woman between 25 and 40 years old with Graves' hyperthyroidism. The source material was blood. The rearrangement uses TRBV5-5 and TRBJ1-1, with 7 bases lining up with TRBD1. CDR3 sequence (DNA): TGTGCCAGCAGCTTGGCCTGGGCAGGGGGCACTGAAGCTTTCTTT. The encoded protein is CASSLAWAGGTEAFF.